These 17 T cell receptor beta chains originate from one sample sequenced in a study of spatial heterogeneity in lung cancer (dated 2019 in TCRdb). The intended sense of this specimen's time point label: sample taken at primary tumor resection. TCR sequencing used whole RNA extracted from tumor and nontumor lung tissue, or from cryopreserved PBMC samples, without cell sorting. The library was obtained by 5' RACE. Instrument used: NextSeq 500. The public reads were run again by TCRdb, first through fastp at Q25 and then through MiXCR, and only productive beta chains were kept. Each entry is one CDR3 protein sequence, shown with its most common DNA and genes. The sample data list tens of thousands of distinct CDR3 sequences, and 5.2% of these were observed just once. Clones ranked in the top ten supply roughly 25% of the sample. Here the sequenced sample was PBMCs, taken at surgery. The receptors here all came from a female donor with early-stage non-small cell lung cancer.

The chain joins TRBV5-1 to TRBJ2-7, with TRBD1 identical over 10 bases. The germline V gene has CDR1 SGHRS and CDR2 YFSETQ. V trimming: 3 bases; J trimming: 7 bases; junction bases outside the gene matches: 10. The CDR3 consists of 15 residues. CDR3 sequence reads: CASSSSGTGVAEQYF. The CDR3 bases are TGCGCCAGCAGCTCCTCCGGGACAGGGGTGGCTGAGCAGTACTTC.

The genes are TRBV4-3 and TRBJ2-3; the D gene is possibly TRBD1 (6 bases). CDR3 length: 17 residues. Germline CDR1 LGHNA, CDR2 YSLEER. V shed 0 bases and J shed 3 bases, with 16 bases lying between them. The CDR3 loop reads CASSQDLWQGFTDTQYF. The DNA for the CDR3 is TGCGCCAGCAGCCAAGATCTCTGGCAGGGGTTTACAGATACGCAGTATTTT.

The rearrangement links TRBV20-1 to TRBJ1-2; 10 nucleotides agree with TRBD1. The CDR3 length is 14 residues. After removal of 0 bases from V and 5 bases from J, the junction contained 3 bases not matched to a gene. Germline lookup yields CDR1 DFQATT and CDR2 SNEGSKA (reference sequence). CDR3 in DNA: TGCAGTGCTAGAGATATGGACAGGGGGTATGGCTACACCTTC. Protein: CSARDMDRGYGYTF.

By share, this clonotype counts as medium-sized. This rearrangement joins TRBV9 to TRBJ2-2; D remains ambiguous. CDR1 is SGDLS and CDR2 is YYNGEE in the germline V gene. The V gene lost 0 bases and the J gene lost 3 bases, with 9 bases spanning the gap. The CDR3 is made up of 15 amino acids. CDR3 loop: CASSVGPKDTGELFF. DNA for the CDR3: TGTGCCAGCAGCGTAGGGCCAAAGGACACCGGGGAGCTGTTTTTT. The full variable domain, completed using reference TRBV9 and TRBJ2-2, is DSGVTQTPKHLITATGQRVTLRCSPRSGDLSVYWYQQSLDQGLQFLIQYYNGEERAKGNILERFSAQQFPDLHSELNLSSLELGDSALYFCASSVGPKDTGELFFGEGSRLTVL.

This clonotype was seen many times. This chain connects TRBV12-5 to TRBJ2-7; weak D call: TRBD2 (6 bases). The ends were cut back, 4 bases at V and 0 bases at J, with 16 bases in the middle. Germline values: CDR1 LGHNT, CDR2 FRNRAP. CDR3 length: 16 residues. CDR3 region: CASGWPTAGSSYEQYF. The CDR3 region has the DNA TGTGCTAGTGGTTGGCCGACGGCGGGGAGCTCCTACGAGCAGTACTTC. The variable domain in full, completed from reference TRBV12-5 and TRBJ2-7, reads DARVTQTPRHKVTEMGQEVTMRCQPILGHNTVFWYRQTMMQGLELLAYFRNRAPLDDSGMPKDRFSAEMPDATLATLKIQPSEPRDSAVYFCASGWPTAGSSYEQYFGPGTRLTVT.

The table lists this clonotype with a few counts. V usage is TRBV11-2 and J usage is TRBJ2-1; 8 bases fit TRBD2. Losses at the gene ends were 6 bases for V and 7 bases for J; bases not matched to a gene: 8. This CDR3 comprises 14 residues. Looked up from germline, CDR1 is SGHAT and CDR2 is FQNNGV. CDR3 amino acids: CASRLTGGRNEQFF. The CDR3 nucleotides read TGTGCCAGCAGACTAACGGGGGGGCGGAATGAGCAGTTCTTC. Full variable domain (missing parts from reference TRBV11-2 and TRBJ2-1): EAGVAQSPRYKIIEKRQSVAFWCNPISGHATLYWYQQILGQGPKLLIQFQNNGVVDDSQLPKDRFSAERLKGVDSTLKIQPAKLEDSAVYLCASRLTGGRNEQFFGPGTRLTVL.

There are many counts of this clonotype. The chain links TRBV3-1 to TRBJ1-3; tentatively, D is TRBD1 (5 bases). V gave up 7 bases and J gave up 0 bases, with 13 bases separating them. The CDR3 is 15 residues long. Looked up from germline, CDR1 is LGHDT and CDR2 is YNNKEL (reference sequence). The chain's CDR3 is CASNGGLLSGNTIYF. CDR3 coding DNA: TGTGCCAGCAACGGGGGACTGCTCTCTGGAAACACCATATATTTT.

This clonotype was recorded at least ten times. CDR3 residues: CASNGQEENQPQHF. CDR3 DNA: TGTGCCAGCAATGGACAGGAGGAAAATCAGCCCCAGCATTTT. The V gene is TRBV2, the J gene TRBJ1-5, with 7 positions matching TRBD1. The germline gives CDR1 SNHLY, CDR2 FYNNEI. V shed 7 bases and J 4 bases; nucleotides not matched to a gene: 7. The CDR3 loop spans 14 amino acids.

This clonotype was counted ten times or more. V and J are TRBV27 and TRBJ2-7; tentatively, D is TRBD1 or TRBD2 (6 bases each). Trimming removed 6 bases from V and 1 base from J, with 13 bases in between. The CDR3 extends over 14 amino acids. Germline V gene data show CDR1 as MNHEY and CDR2 as SMNVEV (reference sequence). Here the CDR3 reads CASRLGGPSYEQYF. DNA for the CDR3: TGTGCCAGCAGGTTGGGGGGCCCTTCCTACGAGCAGTACTTC.

Many counts were recorded for this clonotype. This rearrangement joins TRBV20-1 to TRBJ2-3; 15 nucleotides align to TRBD2. The V and J ends lost 3 bases and 2 bases, in that order; junction bases with no gene match: 9. The CDR3 loop spans 18 amino acids. Germline V gives CDR1 DFQATT, CDR2 SNEGSKA (reference sequence). CDR3 in amino acids: CSASHMGLAGGPTDTQYF. The CDR3 DNA reads TGCAGTGCTAGCCATATGGGACTAGCGGGGGGACCCACAGATACGCAGTATTTT.

There are many counts of this clonotype. The chain combines TRBV5-1 with TRBJ1-1; D remains unclear. Germline CDR1 and CDR2: SGHRS and YFSETQ. With 5 bases removed from V and 1 base from J, the gap between germline ends came to 3 bases. This CDR3 comprises 11 residues. The CDR3 bases are TGCGCCAGCAGGACGAACACTGAAGCTTTCTTT. This codes for CASRTNTEAFF.

This clonotype turned up a few times. This chain connects TRBV10-2 to TRBJ2-7, with D unclear. V dropped 10 bases and J dropped 1 base, with 14 bases sitting between them. In germline, CDR1 is WSHSY, CDR2 SAAADI. The CDR3 loop spans 13 amino acids. As DNA, the CDR3 is TGCGCCACCAGGAGAGACACTTCCTACGAGCAGTACTTC. The encoded protein is CATRRDTSYEQYF.

This clonotype has a handful of counts. The V and J genes are TRBV7-9 and TRBJ1-5; 7 nucleotides align to TRBD1. The CDR3 spans 14 residues. Germline V gene lookup returns CDR1 SEHNR and CDR2 FQNEAQ (reference sequence). V dropped 8 bases and J dropped 1; count of bases not matched to a gene: 5. The CDR3 loop is CASAGGGSNQPQHF. CDR3 sequence (DNA): TGTGCCAGCGCAGGGGGTGGCAGCAATCAGCCCCAGCATTTT.

At least ten counts were recorded for this clonotype. V usage is TRBV13 and J usage is TRBJ2-3; D may be TRBD1 (5 bases). Germline assignment: CDR1 PRHDT and CDR2 FYEKMQ (reference sequence). Trimming shortened V by 0 bases and J by 2 bases, and 12 bases separated the two germline ends. The CDR3 sequence is 16 residues long. As DNA, the CDR3 is TGTGCCAGCAGCTTAGGAAAGCAGGGATTCACAGATACGCAGTATTTT. Its translation: CASSLGKQGFTDTQYF.

Ten or more counts support this clonotype. V and J are TRBV30 and TRBJ1-3; D is undetermined. Germline V gene data show CDR1 as GTSNPN and CDR2 as SVGIG (reference sequence). Trimming pared 0 bases from V and 5 bases from J, leaving 8 bases between. The CDR3 runs to 13 residues. CDR3 region: CAWSVNGRNTIYF. CDR3 nucleotides: TGTGCCTGGAGTGTTAACGGGAGAAACACCATATATTTT.

The chain couples TRBV3-1 to TRBJ2-4; TRBD2 aligns across 8 bases. The CDR3 contains 20 residues. Losses at the gene ends were 4 bases for V and 1 base for J; bases not matched to a gene: 18. Germline CDR1 is LGHDT and CDR2 is YNNKEL (reference sequence). CDR3 region: CASSPGRLASYGPAKNIQYF. Here the CDR3 DNA reads TGTGCCAGCAGCCCCGGCCGACTAGCGAGCTACGGACCGGCCAAAAACATTCAGTACTTC.

This clonotype was picked up many times. The V gene is TRBV4-3, the J gene TRBJ1-1; D gene ambiguous. Germline V gene data show CDR1 as LGHNA and CDR2 as YSLEER. Trimming cost V 4 bases and J 0 bases, with 6 bases left between them. The CDR3 length is 13 residues. CDR3 DNA: TGCGCCAGCAGCCGCATAATGAACACTGAAGCTTTCTTT. The encoded protein is CASSRIMNTEAFF.